Below, 29 T cell receptor beta chains from the same sample are listed, as sequenced in a study of blood T cell repertoires in COVID-19 (dated by TCRdb to 2018 to 2021). Libraries were constructed by the immunoSEQ multiplex PCR assay. Sourced from immuneACCESS, this table was stored by TCRdb with only in-frame sequences that have V and J called. A share of the clones is absent; for the studies checked, an unresolved V gene accounts for under half, and the remainder has no known explanation. The sample contains roughly 100,000 clones, about 85% of them found a single time. Approximately 5.4% of the sample goes to the ten largest clones. The sequencing input was peripheral blood. The source is a woman aged 45-65 years with COVID-19, enrolled during active disease.

This clone was detected a few times. The gene calls are TRBV27 and TRBJ1-5; the D is unclear. V was pared by 2 bases and J by 4 bases, with 6 bases between. This CDR3 region has 13 residues. Germline V gives CDR1 MNHEY, CDR2 SMNVEV (reference sequence). CDR3 nucleotides: TGTGCCAGCAGTTTACGTGAGAATCAGCCCCAGCATTTT. As protein: CASSLRENQPQHF.

The chain recombines TRBV11-2 with TRBJ1-3; D unclear. CDR1 is SGHAT and CDR2 is FQNNGV in the germline V gene. The CDR3 spans 15 residues. V lost 0 bases and J 1 base, leaving 7 bases between the germline ends. Written as DNA, the CDR3 is TGTGCCAGCAGCTTAGATCAGGTTTCTGGAAACACCATATATTTT. This codes for CASSLDQVSGNTIYF.

V gene TRBV5-8 combines with J gene TRBJ1-5; 8 bases agree with TRBD1. The CDR3 extends over 17 amino acids. CDR1 and CDR2 from the germline V gene are SGHTS and YDEGEE. With V trimmed by 4 bases and J by 2 bases, 11 bases remained unmatched. As DNA, the CDR3 is TGTGCCAGCAGCACCCGGACAGGGACTTTTCGCAATCAGCCCCAGCATTTT. Encoded protein: CASSTRTGTFRNQPQHF.

The chain joins TRBV18 to TRBJ1-4, with 8 positions matching TRBD1. Germline-derived CDR1 and CDR2 are KGHSH and LQKENI. This CDR3 region has 15 residues. With 3 bases clipped from V and 7 bases from J, the junction kept 7 bases outside the gene matches. CDR3 bases: TGTGCCAGCTCACCCACGGGACAGGCGGGTGAAAAACTGTTTTTT. Its translation: CASSPTGQAGEKLFF.

This clone was detected once. This chain links TRBV6-5 with TRBJ1-5; D unresolved. The CDR3 runs to 13 residues. Germline CDR1 MNHEY, CDR2 SVGAGI. The V end lost 2 bases, the J end lost 4 bases, and 6 bases lay between the germline ends. CDR3 amino acids: CASSYGGNQPQHF. In DNA form, the CDR3 reads TGTGCCAGCAGTTACGGCGGGAATCAGCCCCAGCATTTT.

The rearrangement uses TRBV9 and TRBJ2-3; the D gene is possibly TRBD2 (6 bases). Deletions cut 0 bases from V and 6 bases from J, with 14 bases between. This CDR3 is 15 amino acids long. Looked up from germline, CDR1 is SGDLS and CDR2 is YYNGEE. Here the CDR3 reads CASSVVRGSWDTQYF. The CDR3 DNA reads TGTGCCAGCAGCGTAGTGCGGGGTTCGTGGGATACGCAGTATTTT.

This rearrangement joins TRBV4-1 to TRBJ2-3; 10 bases are a match to TRBD2. Germline trimming cut 3 bases from V and 6 bases from J; bases unmatched to any gene: 6. The CDR3 runs to 15 residues. The germline V gene has CDR1 MGHRA and CDR2 YSYEKL. The chain's CDR3 is CASSQTGLAWDTQYF. The CDR3 region has the DNA TGCGCCAGCAGCCAGACGGGACTAGCGTGGGATACGCAGTATTTT.

This chain connects TRBV29-1 to TRBJ1-2; D gene unclear. The V and J ends lost 4 bases and 5 bases respectively, with 14 bases between them. Per germline, CDR1 SQVTM and CDR2 ANQGSEA. The CDR3 has 13 residues. CDR3 sequence: CSVGELHRYGYTF. CDR3 DNA sequence: TGCAGCGTTGGGGAGTTACACCGGTATGGCTACACCTTC. Looking up the rest from reference TRBV29-1 and TRBJ1-2 gives the full variable domain: SAVISQKPSRDICQRGTSLTIQCQVDSQVTMMFWYRQQPGQSLTLIATANQGSEATYESGFVIDKFPISRPNLTFSTLTVSNMSPEDSSIYLCSVGELHRYGYTFGSGTRLTVV.

This chain joins TRBV28 and TRBJ1-5; D unclear. The V end was cut by 6 bases, the J end by 7 bases, with 16 bases between. Germline V lookup: CDR1 MDHEN, CDR2 SYDVKM. This CDR3 region has 14 residues. The CDR3 nucleotides read TGTGCCAGCAGCCTCAGGATATCGTCCCAGCCCCAGCATTTT. It codes for CASSLRISSQPQHF.

The V and J genes are TRBV9 and TRBJ2-7, with a possible D match to TRBD1 (5 bases). The V and J ends lost 0 bases and 0 bases respectively, with 10 bases between them. Germline CDR1 SGDLS, CDR2 YYNGEE. This CDR3 region has 15 residues. The CDR3 nucleotides are TGTGCCAGCAGCGTAGAGGCCAGGGACTCCTACGAGCAGTACTTC. It encodes CASSVEARDSYEQYF.

The chain couples TRBV28 to TRBJ1-2; TRBD1 matches 8 bases. The CDR3 consists of 14 residues. Germline loops: CDR1 MDHEN, CDR2 SYDVKM. The trim removed 5 bases at V and 6 bases at J, leaving 8 bases unmatched. The CDR3 DNA reads TGTGCCAGCAGTCAAGGTCAGGGGGCGAATGGCTACACCTTC. Its protein is CASSQGQGANGYTF.

The chain couples TRBV9 to TRBJ2-3; 8 nucleotides match TRBD2. This CDR3 comprises 16 residues. Germline CDR1 and CDR2: SGDLS and YYNGEE. V lost 4 bases and J lost 3; bases outside the gene matches: 10. The CDR3 spells CASSPRTSLRTDTQYF. The DNA for the CDR3 is TGTGCCAGCAGCCCAAGGACTAGCCTGAGGACAGATACGCAGTATTTT.

The V and J genes are TRBV7-9 and TRBJ1-1; 8 bases line up with TRBD1. CDR1 and CDR2 from the germline V gene are SEHNR and FQNEAQ (reference sequence). J lost 4 bases, V lost 5 bases, and 6 bases had no gene match. CDR3 length: 14 amino acids. The CDR3 DNA is TGTGCCAGCAGCAGACAGGGGCGAAGCACTGAAGCTTTCTTT. Translating gives CASSRQGRSTEAFF.

The rearrangement uses TRBV7-9 and TRBJ2-2; tentative D call: TRBD1 (5 bases). Trimming left V 3 bases short and J 0 bases short, with 11 bases between. The CDR3 loop spans 16 amino acids. Germline V gene data show CDR1 as SEHNR and CDR2 as FQNEAQ (reference sequence). This CDR3 is CASSLFRVTNTGELFF. In nucleotides, the CDR3 is TGTGCCAGCAGCTTGTTCAGGGTTACGAACACCGGGGAGCTGTTTTTT.

The chain links TRBV12-3 or TRBV12-4 to TRBJ2-1; 7 bases align to TRBD2. The J segment lost 10 bases and the V segment lost 5 bases, leaving 5 bases of the junction unmatched. This CDR3 spans 12 amino acids. The CDR3 loop reads CASSTEAGEQFF. In DNA, the CDR3 is TGTGCCAGCAGTACCGAAGCGGGAGAGCAGTTCTTC.

The chain is built from TRBV4-1 and TRBJ2-1; 11 nucleotides align to TRBD2. Germline V gives CDR1 MGHRA, CDR2 YSYEKL. The CDR3 consists of 17 residues. The V and J ends lost 4 bases and 7 bases, in that order; junction bases with no gene match: 12. The CDR3 coding sequence is TGCGCCAGCAGCCTCCTACCGGGACTAGCGGCCCGAAATGAGCAGTTCTTC. Encoded protein: CASSLLPGLAARNEQFF.

The chain couples TRBV5-1 to TRBJ1-1; D is uncertain. CDR1 and CDR2 (germline): SGHRS, YFSETQ. The CDR3 totals 15 residues. V lost 2 bases, J lost 0 bases, and 11 bases lay in between. CDR3 loop: CASSFLATVNTEAFF. The CDR3, as DNA: TGCGCCAGCAGCTTCCTAGCGACGGTGAACACTGAAGCTTTCTTT.

This chain uses TRBV6-2 or TRBV6-3 with TRBJ2-7; the D gene is possibly TRBD1 (6 bases). The CDR3 consists of 12 residues. V lost 2 bases to trimming and J lost 4 bases, with 6 bases between them. Looked up from germline, CDR1 is MNHEY and CDR2 is SVGEGT. The CDR3 DNA reads as TGTGCCAGCAGTTACCAGGGGTACGAGCAGTACTTC. Translation: CASSYQGYEQYF.

The chain is built from TRBV5-1 and TRBJ2-1; the D gene is possibly TRBD2 (6 bases). V was cut by 4 bases and J by 6 bases, with 17 bases left in between. Germline assignment: CDR1 SGHRS and CDR2 YFSETQ. The CDR3 has 15 residues. CDR3 sequence: CASSQEDYLANEQFF. The CDR3 coding sequence is TGCGCCAGCAGCCAGGAGGACTACCTGGCCAATGAGCAGTTCTTC.

This rearrangement joins TRBV2 to TRBJ1-1; D gene uncertain. Germline CDR1 SNHLY, CDR2 FYNNEI. This CDR3 comprises 14 residues. V shed 6 bases and J shed 6 bases, with 17 bases lying between them. The CDR3 region is CASSLFDGIPEAFF. The DNA of the CDR3 is TGTGCCAGCAGCCTATTCGATGGTATCCCTGAAGCTTTCTTT.

The chain links TRBV30 to TRBJ1-4; 8 bases map to TRBD1. The CDR3 is 14 amino acids. Germline CDR1 reads GTSNPN; CDR2 reads SVGIG (reference sequence). J gave up 0 bases and V 5 bases, and 2 bases lay outside the gene matches. In nucleotides, the CDR3 is TGTGCCTGGTCGGGACAGGCAACTAATGAAAAACTGTTTTTT. Translating gives CAWSGQATNEKLFF.

This clone was found once. V is TRBV30 and J is TRBJ1-2, with a tentative D call TRBD1 (6 bases). The CDR3 loop spans 15 amino acids. Trimming removed 1 base at V and 6 bases at J, with 18 bases between. The germline V gene encodes CDR1 GTSNPN and CDR2 SVGIG (reference sequence). CDR3 in amino acids: CAWSDTGPGRHGYTF. Written as DNA, the CDR3 is TGTGCCTGGAGTGACACAGGGCCGGGGCGCCATGGCTACACCTTC.

The rearrangement uses TRBV6-5 and TRBJ1-2, with 10 bases that match TRBD1. The CDR3 sequence is 16 residues long. The J segment lost 5 bases and the V segment lost 2 bases, leaving 8 bases of the junction unmatched. Germline values: CDR1 MNHEY, CDR2 SVGAGI. CDR3 nucleotide sequence: TGTGCCAGCAGTTACCACCAGGACAGGGGGACGTATGGCTACACCTTC. This encodes CASSYHQDRGTYGYTF.

V usage is TRBV28 and J usage is TRBJ2-1; TRBD2 agrees at 13 bases. The CDR3 covers 16 residues. Germline V gene sequence: CDR1 MDHEN, CDR2 SYDVKM. Losses at the gene ends were 7 bases for V and 2 bases for J; bases not matched to a gene: 5. Written as DNA, the CDR3 is TGTGCCAGCAAACGACTAGCGGGGGGAGCCTACAATGAGCAGTTCTTC. Protein: CASKRLAGGAYNEQFF.

This chain uses TRBV19 with TRBJ2-1; the match to TRBD2 covers 11 bases. V shed 5 bases and J 6 bases; nucleotides not matched to a gene: 12. There are 17 residues in the CDR3. CDR1 and CDR2 (germline): LNHDA, SQIVND (reference sequence). The CDR3 here is CASSPRELAGGGNEQFF. The CDR3 bases are TGTGCCAGTAGTCCCCGGGAGCTAGCGGGGGGAGGCAATGAGCAGTTCTTC.

CDR3 protein: CASSHGGLAGGPRTDTQYF. CDR3 in DNA: TGCGCCAGCTCCCACGGAGGGCTAGCGGGGGGGCCTCGCACAGATACGCAGTATTTT. This rearrangement joins TRBV5-1 to TRBJ2-3; 12 bases map to TRBD2. In germline, CDR1 is SGHRS, CDR2 YFSETQ. J was trimmed by 1 base and V by 7 bases; bases with no gene match: 16. This CDR3 has 19 amino acids.

This clone was counted once. This chain links TRBV6-6 with TRBJ1-1; D might be TRBD1 (6 bases). The CDR3 runs to 14 residues. Germline V gene sequence: CDR1 MNHNY, CDR2 SVGAGI (reference sequence). Trimming removed 5 bases at V and 8 bases at J, with 18 bases between. In DNA form, the CDR3 reads TGTGCCAGCAGTCCGGGGGGCGGGGCTATAGAAGCTTTCTTT. Translated: CASSPGGGAIEAFF.

The V call is TRBV19, the J call TRBJ2-1, with TRBD2 identical over 7 bases. J gave up 0 bases and V 8 bases, and 7 bases lay outside the gene matches. The CDR3 runs 15 residues. From germline, CDR1 is LNHDA and CDR2 SQIVND (reference sequence). CDR3 region: CASGAGGSSYNEQFF. The CDR3 bases are TGTGCCAGTGGGGCCGGGGGGAGCTCCTACAATGAGCAGTTCTTC.

The J gene is TRBJ2-5, the V gene TRBV27; D call uncertain. Trimming pared 2 bases from V and 1 base from J, leaving 5 bases between. This CDR3 region has 13 residues. Germline-derived CDR1 and CDR2 are MNHEY and SMNVEV (reference sequence). The DNA of the CDR3 is TGTGCCAGCAGTTTAATCGGCCAAGAGACCCAGTACTTC. The encoded protein is CASSLIGQETQYF.